This is a list of T cell receptor beta chains from one sample in a study of beta chain features in type 1 diabetes. Sequencing used immunoSEQ multiplex PCR; TCRdb keeps in-frame clones, though not all of them. Here the sample spans some 270,000 clones, roughly 13% being singletons. Material: naive CD4+ T cells from blood. These receptors were collected from a middle-aged woman in good health. CDR3s include the opening cysteine and the closing phenylalanine or tryptophan.

TRBV15,TRBJ1-6,CATSREIQVTNSPLHF
TRBV5-1,TRBJ2-7,CASRQSYEQYF
TRBV30,TRBJ1-4,CAWKLGGENEKLFF
TRBV15,TRBJ2-1,CATSRDRVDYNEQFF
TRBV19,TRBJ1-2,CASTPGTPILYGYTF
TRBV7-9,-,CASSPGQGAAGTYEQYF
TRBV5-4,TRBJ1-4,CASSLGVSGEKLFF
TRBV2,TRBJ1-6,CASSAVATNSPLHF
TRBV19,TRBJ1-5,CASSIWTAFNQPQHF
TRBV6-1,TRBJ1-1,CASPETRRGEAFF
TRBV5-1,TRBJ1-1,CASSTGRGSVSNTEAFF
TRBV7-9,TRBJ1-6,CASSTRTGGGYSPLHF
TRBV19,TRBJ2-7,CASSITSFQGPLEQYF
TRBV7-2,TRBJ1-6,CASSTTGTGNNSPLHF
TRBV18,TRBJ1-1,CASSPLGKGARETEAFF
TRBV10-3,TRBJ2-5,CAIRGTSGGNSTQYF
TRBV5-1,TRBJ2-6,CASSLESPGANVLTF
TRBV5-4,TRBJ1-6,CASSLSPTENSPLHF
TRBV19,TRBJ2-2,CASSLGQGQGTGELFF
TRBV25-1,TRBJ1-2,CASSESTGFGYTF
TRBV10-3,TRBJ1-1,CAIRDTRQVSEAFF
TRBV6-5,-,CASSRTGQGYEQYF
TRBV10-3,TRBJ2-7,CAIRMPGQSYEQYF
TRBV5-1,TRBJ2-5,CASSYSGTSGARETQYF
TRBV9,TRBJ1-1,CASSVRQGALSVGEAFF
TRBV7-6,TRBJ2-7,CASSLPRQGGEQYF
TRBV16,TRBJ2-7,CASSFGQGNYEQYF
TRBV6-1,TRBJ2-1,CASSTDRDNEQFF
TRBV11-2,TRBJ2-1,CASSLGQGGYNEQFF
TRBV5-6,TRBJ2-5,CAGTSQGSAETQYF
TRBV19,TRBJ1-5,CASSIRQGRAQPQHF
TRBV5-4,TRBJ2-1,CASWASGPFSYNEQFF
TRBV5-1,TRBJ2-5,CASSLRETQYF
TRBV5-4,TRBJ2-5,CASSSSMETQYF
TRBV19,TRBJ2-5,CASSPERGITITQYF
TRBV9,TRBJ2-1,CASSVGSGAGGFLQFF
TRBV30,TRBJ2-2,CAWSVAGGELFF
TRBV5-4,TRBJ2-2,CASSLDSQGAGELFF
TRBV27,TRBJ1-4,CASSTSGVTNEKLFF
TRBV7-9,TRBJ2-5,CASSERANQETQYF
TRBV6-5,TRBJ1-6,CASEGGRGSPLHF
TRBV4-3,TRBJ1-5,CASSQDVQGDQPQHF
TRBV6-6,TRBJ1-1,CASRRQGAEAFF
TRBV13,TRBJ2-5,CASRKHGGPQGTQYF
TRBV18,TRBJ2-7,CASSPRTSEAYEQYF
TRBV7-2,TRBJ1-3,CASSLTRASGNTIYF
TRBV6-5,TRBJ2-7,CASSAGQIYEQYF
TRBV6-5,TRBJ2-2,CAIRQLAKNTGELFF
TRBV20-1,TRBJ2-1,CSARRNNEQFF
TRBV6-6,TRBJ2-1,CASSYGANEQFF
TRBV2,TRBJ2-7,CASSGGTGGLYEQYF
TRBV6-1,TRBJ1-5,CASIAVANQPQHF
TRBV5-4,TRBJ2-3,CASSLGLAGPSTDTQYF
TRBV5-6,TRBJ2-7,CASSLVRTSGEQYF
TRBV9,TRBJ2-1,CASSVSVEDEQFF
TRBV6-1,TRBJ2-2,CASSFSTGELFF
TRBV15,TRBJ1-1,CATSRSVGLGNTEAFF
TRBV18,TRBJ2-1,CASSPLSSGGGTYNEQFF
TRBV10-3,TRBJ1-2,CAISESNIPRWYGYTF
TRBV7-9,TRBJ1-6,CASSLRTGANSPLHF